The 32 T cell receptor beta chains in this list originate from one sample, sequenced in a study of memory CD8 T cells in hepatitis C reinfection. Generated by immunoSEQ multiplex PCR, the TCRdb table keeps only in-frame clones and is missing some. The sample has about 47,000 clones; roughly 90% are singletons. The time point denotes: peak reinfection, 3 to 8 weeks after reinfection detection. The sorted cells went straight to TCR sequencing with no prior in vitro expansion. Sequencing was carried out using naive CD8+ T cells sorted from blood. The receptor set was obtained from a young man with hepatitis C virus infection.

This clone was seen a handful of times. The J gene is TRBJ2-7, the V gene TRBV6-6; maybe TRBD2 (6 bases). Germline V gives CDR1 MNHNY, CDR2 SVGAGI (reference sequence). This CDR3 contains 12 residues. Trimming shortened V by 6 bases and J by 7 bases, and 13 bases separated the two germline ends. For the CDR3, the DNA is TGTGCCAGCAGGGACGCGGGGCGGGAGCAGTACTTC. It codes for CASRDAGREQYF.

The rearrangement links TRBV27 to TRBJ1-1; 7 positions match TRBD1. Trimming cost V 4 bases and J 1 base; bases outside gene matches: 0. CDR1 MNHEY and CDR2 SMNVEV come from the germline V gene (reference sequence). This CDR3 comprises 13 residues. The CDR3 spells CASSWTGNTEAFF. In nucleotides, the CDR3 is TGTGCCAGCAGTTGGACAGGGAACACTGAAGCTTTCTTT.

This rearrangement joins TRBV5-6 to TRBJ1-5; D might be TRBD1 (6 bases). Per germline, CDR1 SGHDT and CDR2 YYEEEE. V was shortened by 4 bases and J by 6 bases, with 17 bases between the two germline ends. The CDR3 runs to 15 residues. The CDR3 region has the DNA TGTGCCAGCAGCCAGGGAACACAGGGCTTTCAGCCCCAGCATTTT. Its translation: CASSQGTQGFQPQHF.

The chain recombines TRBV11-2 with TRBJ1-2; 7 positions match TRBD1. The CDR3 spans 15 residues. Germline V gene lookup returns CDR1 SGHAT and CDR2 FQNNGV. Germline trimming cut 4 bases from V and 4 bases from J; bases unmatched to any gene: 9. CDR3 in amino acids: CASSSTGSAGYGYTF. The CDR3 DNA sequence: TGTGCCAGCAGCTCGACAGGGTCCGCGGGCTATGGCTACACCTTC.

This clone was detected only a few times. The J gene is TRBJ2-1, the V gene TRBV6-6, with TRBD2 identical over 8 bases. CDR1 MNHNY and CDR2 SVGAGI come from the germline V gene (reference sequence). This CDR3 has 15 residues. V dropped 4 bases and J dropped 6; count of bases not matched to a gene: 8. As DNA, the CDR3 is TGTGCCAGCAGTTGGAAGCGGGAGATACCCAATGAGCAGTTCTTC. It translates to CASSWKREIPNEQFF.

The rearrangement links TRBV29-1 to TRBJ2-1, with D tentatively TRBD1 (6 bases). V was clipped by 4 bases and J by 2 bases, with 12 bases between them. CDR1 and CDR2 from the germline V gene are SQVTM and ANQGSEA. The CDR3 extends over 14 amino acids. CDR3 protein: CSVVSPGAYNEQFF. As DNA, the CDR3 is TGCAGCGTTGTGAGTCCAGGGGCCTACAATGAGCAGTTCTTC.

This chain links TRBV9 with TRBJ2-2; possible D gene TRBD2, 6 bases. Germline CDR1 reads SGDLS; CDR2 reads YYNGEE. The ends were cut back, 0 bases at V and 1 base at J, with 7 bases in the middle. This CDR3 has 15 amino acids. The CDR3 sequence: CASSVAGVNTGELFF. CDR3 bases: TGTGCCAGCAGCGTAGCGGGAGTGAACACCGGGGAGCTGTTTTTT.

A few counts support this clone. This chain joins TRBV28 and TRBJ2-3, with D uncertain. Trimming pared 5 bases from V and 2 bases from J, leaving 5 bases between. The CDR3 extends over 12 amino acids. The germline gives CDR1 MDHEN, CDR2 SYDVKM. The CDR3 protein is CASSPYTDTQYF. The CDR3 nucleotides read TGTGCCAGCAGTCCCTACACAGATACGCAGTATTTT. The full variable domain, completed using reference TRBV28 and TRBJ2-3, is DVKVTQSSRYLVKRTGEKVFLECVQDMDHENMFWYRQDPGLGLRLIYFSYDVKMKEKGDIPEGYSVSREKKERFSLILESASTNQTSMYLCASSPYTDTQYFGPGTRLTVL.

This chain joins TRBV6-4 and TRBJ2-2; possible D gene TRBD2, 5 bases. Germline V gives CDR1 MRHNA, CDR2 SNTAGT. V lost 4 bases and J 5 bases, leaving 14 bases between the germline ends. The length of the CDR3 is 15 residues. The CDR3 loop is CASSVLASPTGELFF. The CDR3 DNA reads as TGTGCCAGCAGTGTATTAGCGAGCCCTACCGGGGAGCTGTTTTTT.

This clone was seen a few times. The chain recombines TRBV6-5 with TRBJ2-7; tentatively, D is TRBD1 (5 bases). This CDR3 is 15 amino acids long. Trimming cost V 2 bases and J 0 bases, with 11 bases left between them. In germline, CDR1 is MNHEY, CDR2 SVGAGI. The CDR3 reads CASSYQGASSYEQYF. For the CDR3, the DNA is TGTGCCAGCAGTTACCAAGGGGCAAGCTCCTACGAGCAGTACTTC.

V is TRBV5-1 and J is TRBJ2-2; D not certain. CDR3 length equals 14 residues. The V and J ends lost 4 bases and 1 base respectively, with 8 bases between them. Germline V gives CDR1 SGHRS, CDR2 YFSETQ. The CDR3 here is CASSPGWNTGELFF. As DNA, the CDR3 is TGCGCCAGCAGCCCGGGTTGGAACACCGGGGAGCTGTTTTTT. Supplemented by reference TRBV5-1 and TRBJ2-2, the full variable domain reads KAGVTQTPRYLIKTRGQQVTLSCSPISGHRSVSWYQQTPGQGLQFLFEYFSETQRNKGNFPGRFSGRQFSNSRSEMNVSTLELGDSALYLCASSPGWNTGELFFGEGSRLTVL.

This CDR3 reads CASSEDISGGAKDTQYF. The CDR3 region has the DNA TGTGCCAGCAGCGAGGACATTAGCGGGGGGGCAAAGGATACGCAGTATTTT. The genes are TRBV9 and TRBJ2-3; TRBD2 aligns across 11 bases. CDR3 length equals 17 residues. V was pared by 3 bases and J by 6 bases, with 12 bases of the junction left unmatched. Germline CDR1 reads SGDLS; CDR2 reads YYNGEE.

The rearrangement uses TRBV27 and TRBJ1-2, with D tentatively TRBD1 (5 bases). Germline CDR1 MNHEY, CDR2 SMNVEV (reference sequence). The germline V and J ends were trimmed by 2 bases and 5 bases, with 6 bases remaining between them. The CDR3 length is 12 residues. For the CDR3, the DNA is TGTGCCAGCAGTTTACAGGGTTATGGCTACACCTTC. Amino acid sequence: CASSLQGYGYTF.

This rearrangement joins TRBV29-1 to TRBJ1-4; TRBD1 is a possible D gene (6 bases). V was shortened by 4 bases and J by 0 bases, with 18 bases between the two germline ends. The length of the CDR3 is 17 residues. Germline CDR1 reads SQVTM; CDR2 reads ANQGSEA. CDR3 region: CSVVAPGARATNEKLFF. The CDR3 coding sequence is TGCAGCGTTGTCGCCCCAGGGGCTAGGGCAACTAATGAAAAACTGTTTTTT.

Only one count was recorded for this clone. CDR3 in amino acids: CASSLGQGRNEQYF. The CDR3 DNA reads TGTGCCAGCAGCTTAGGACAGGGCCGCAACGAGCAGTACTTC. The chain combines TRBV7-9 with TRBJ2-7; 7 positions match TRBD1. V lost 1 base and J lost 5; bases outside the gene matches: 5. The length of the CDR3 is 14 residues. In germline, CDR1 is SEHNR, CDR2 FQNEAQ (reference sequence).

The rearrangement uses TRBV4-1 and TRBJ2-5, with a possible D match to TRBD2 (5 bases). Near its end, the DNA agrees better with TRBJ2-7, so the J call may be wrong. Germline V gene sequence: CDR1 MGHRA, CDR2 YSYEKL. The CDR3 contains 17 residues. In DNA form, the CDR3 reads TGCGCCAGCAGCCAAGAGGATTCGGGGAGCGGCTCCTACGAGCAGTACTTC. Amino acids: CASSQEDSGSGSYEQYF.

This chain uses TRBV19 with TRBJ2-2; possible D gene TRBD2, 6 bases. The germline V gene encodes CDR1 LNHDA and CDR2 SQIVND (reference sequence). The CDR3 length is 15 residues. Trimming shortened V by 3 bases and J by 4 bases, and 12 bases separated the two germline ends. The CDR3 nucleotides read TGTGCCAGTAGTATTCTTCCGGGGGTCACCGGGGAGCTGTTTTTT. Encoded protein: CASSILPGVTGELFF.

V gene TRBV5-4 combines with J gene TRBJ2-3, with 10 positions matching TRBD2. Per germline, CDR1 SGHNT and CDR2 YYREEE (reference sequence). Trimming cost V 5 bases and J 4 bases; bases outside gene matches: 13. The length of the CDR3 is 17 residues. Here the CDR3 reads CASSSPGLAGVADTQYF. In DNA form, the CDR3 reads TGTGCCAGCAGTTCTCCAGGGCTAGCGGGAGTGGCAGATACGCAGTATTTT.

The chain links TRBV7-8 to TRBJ1-4; D remains ambiguous. CDR1 is SGHVS and CDR2 is FQNEAQ in the germline V gene. The CDR3 loop spans 14 amino acids. V lost 5 bases and J lost 3, with 10 bases in between. The CDR3 region has the DNA TGTGCCAGCAGCCCGAGTGGAGCTAATGAAAAACTGTTTTTT. Translating it yields CASSPSGANEKLFF.

The chain employs TRBV19 and TRBJ2-5, with 8 positions matching TRBD2. The CDR3 totals 15 residues. Germline V gene lookup returns CDR1 LNHDA and CDR2 SQIVND (reference sequence). V dropped 6 bases and J dropped 1; count of bases not matched to a gene: 7. CDR3 sequence: CASSLAGGFQETQYF. The DNA of the CDR3 is TGTGCCAGTAGCCTGGCGGGGGGCTTCCAAGAGACCCAGTACTTC. The full variable domain, rest sourced from reference TRBV19 and TRBJ2-5, is DGGITQSPKYLFRKEGQNVTLSCEQNLNHDAMYWYRQDPGQGLRLIYYSQIVNDFQKGDIAEGYSVSREKKESFPLTVTSAQKNPTAFYLCASSLAGGFQETQYFGPGTRLLVL.

The chain links TRBV30 to TRBJ2-2; D might be TRBD1 (5 bases). Trimming shortened V by 3 bases and J by 4 bases, and 18 bases separated the two germline ends. Germline V gives CDR1 GTSNPN, CDR2 SVGIG (reference sequence). The CDR3 has 16 residues. The CDR3 DNA sequence: TGTGCCTGGAGAGTGTTGGGGCAGGGCTCCACCGGGGAGCTGTTTTTT. As protein: CAWRVLGQGSTGELFF.

V and J are TRBV30 and TRBJ1-2; D is ambiguous. This CDR3 is 13 amino acids long. V lost 2 bases, J lost 7 bases, and 14 bases lay in between. CDR1 is GTSNPN and CDR2 is SVGIG in the germline V gene (reference sequence). The CDR3 DNA sequence: TGTGCCTGGAGTCCTCCGGGGAAGGCTGGCTACACCTTC. Translated: CAWSPPGKAGYTF.

The chain employs TRBV27 and TRBJ2-3; D gene uncertain. Trimming stripped 4 bases from V and 0 bases from J, with 8 bases between. Per the germline V gene, CDR1 is MNHEY and CDR2 is SMNVEV (reference sequence). This CDR3 region has 14 residues. CDR3 amino acids: CASSYSSSTDTQYF. CDR3 bases: TGTGCCAGCAGTTATTCGAGCAGCACAGATACGCAGTATTTT.

The V and J genes are TRBV27 and TRBJ2-5, with TRBD2 matching 13 bases. Near its end, the DNA agrees better with TRBJ2-7, so the J call may be wrong. The CDR3 is made up of 15 amino acids. Germline loops: CDR1 MNHEY, CDR2 SMNVEV (reference sequence). CDR3 amino acids: CASTVTSGRASEQYF. The CDR3 DNA sequence: TGTGCCAGTACCGTTACTAGCGGGAGGGCAAGCGAGCAGTACTTC.

The chain carries TRBV5-8 and TRBJ2-7, with TRBD1 matching over 11 bases. The V and J ends lost 3 bases and 5 bases, in that order; junction bases with no gene match: 7. The CDR3 loop spans 15 amino acids. The germline V gene has CDR1 SGHTS and CDR2 YDEGEE. CDR3 bases: TGTGCCAGCAGCTGGACAGGGGGCTTGATGAACGAGCAGTACTTC. Its protein product is CASSWTGGLMNEQYF.

This clone occurred once. V gene TRBV28 combines with J gene TRBJ2-7, with 7 bases aligning to TRBD1. CDR3 length: 14 amino acids. The V gene's germline CDR1 is MDHEN and CDR2 SYDVKM. J was trimmed by 1 base and V by 4 bases; bases with no gene match: 4. The CDR3 nucleotides read TGTGCCAGCAGTTCGGGGACAGCGTCCTACGAGCAGTACTTC. It codes for CASSSGTASYEQYF. Together with reference TRBV28 and TRBJ2-7, the CDR3 gives the full variable domain: DVKVTQSSRYLVKRTGEKVFLECVQDMDHENMFWYRQDPGLGLRLIYFSYDVKMKEKGDIPEGYSVSREKKERFSLILESASTNQTSMYLCASSSGTASYEQYFGPGTRLTVT.

The CDR3 reads CASSLQGTEQYV. In DNA form, the CDR3 reads TGTGCCAGCAGCCTACAGGGAACCGAGCAGTACGTC. The rearrangement links TRBV7-9 to TRBJ2-7; a possible D gene is TRBD1 (6 bases). Per germline, CDR1 SEHNR and CDR2 FQNEAQ (reference sequence). The V and J ends lost 5 bases and 6 bases respectively, with 11 bases between them. The CDR3 contains 12 residues.

This clone was found once. The J gene is TRBJ2-6, the V gene TRBV9; no definite D call. The CDR3 has 14 residues. The V end lost 3 bases, the J end lost 4 bases, and 8 bases lay between the germline ends. Germline-derived CDR1 and CDR2 are SGDLS and YYNGEE. The CDR3 DNA reads TGTGCCAGCAGCGGTAGATCCGGGGCCAACGTCCTGACTTTC. Its protein product is CASSGRSGANVLTF.

CDR3 residues: CAWSHAGTEAFF. The CDR3, as DNA: TGTGCCTGGAGTCACGCGGGTACTGAAGCTTTCTTT. This chain joins TRBV30 and TRBJ1-1; D remains unclear. Germline CDR1 and CDR2: GTSNPN and SVGIG (reference sequence). The V and J ends lost 2 bases and 5 bases respectively, with 9 bases between them. There are 12 residues in the CDR3.

The chain couples TRBV28 to TRBJ2-7; D is perhaps TRBD2 (6 bases). The CDR3 has 16 residues. Germline-derived CDR1 and CDR2 are MDHEN and SYDVKM. The ends were cut back, 6 bases at V and 3 bases at J, with 21 bases in the middle. The chain's CDR3 is CASSGTGVGGYYEQYF. Written as DNA, the CDR3 is TGTGCCAGCAGCGGGACGGGGGTTGGGGGTTACTACGAGCAGTACTTC.

Worth noting for this clone: Mismatch with germline at one junction end may stem from a read error. The J gene is TRBJ1-5, the V gene TRBV19; 7 positions agree with TRBD1. Germline assignment: CDR1 LNHDA and CDR2 SQIVND (reference sequence). The CDR3 runs to 15 residues. This CDR3 reads CASTSRGLGNQPQQF. For the CDR3, the DNA is TGTGCCAGTACTTCTAGGGGGCTTGGCAATCAGCCCCAGCAATTT.

This rearrangement joins TRBV6-5 to TRBJ2-2; D might be TRBD2 (5 bases). Germline V gene sequence: CDR1 MNHEY, CDR2 SVGAGI. The CDR3 is 16 amino acids. Trimming removed 0 bases from V and 0 bases from J, with 8 bases in between. The CDR3 DNA reads TGTGCCAGCAGTTACTCGAGCGGACCGAACACCGGGGAGCTGTTTTTT. Protein: CASSYSSGPNTGELFF.